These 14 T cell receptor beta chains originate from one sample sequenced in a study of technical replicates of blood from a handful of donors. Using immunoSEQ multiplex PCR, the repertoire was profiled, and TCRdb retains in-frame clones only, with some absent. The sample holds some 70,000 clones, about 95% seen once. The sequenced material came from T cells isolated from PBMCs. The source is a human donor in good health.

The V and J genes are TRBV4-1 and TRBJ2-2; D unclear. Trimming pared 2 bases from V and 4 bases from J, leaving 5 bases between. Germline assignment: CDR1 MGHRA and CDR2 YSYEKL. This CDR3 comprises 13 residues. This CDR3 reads CASSQLITGELFF. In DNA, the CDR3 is TGCGCCAGCAGCCAACTTATCACCGGGGAGCTGTTTTTT.

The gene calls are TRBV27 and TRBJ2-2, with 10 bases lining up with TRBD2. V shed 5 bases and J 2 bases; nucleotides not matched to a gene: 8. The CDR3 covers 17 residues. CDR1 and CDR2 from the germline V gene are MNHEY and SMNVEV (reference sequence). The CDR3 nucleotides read TGTGCCAGCAGTAGACATATAGCGGGAGGAAACACCGGGGAGCTGTTTTTT. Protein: CASSRHIAGGNTGELFF.

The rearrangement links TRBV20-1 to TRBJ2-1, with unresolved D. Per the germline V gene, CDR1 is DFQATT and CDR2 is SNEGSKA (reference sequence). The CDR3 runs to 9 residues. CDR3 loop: CSRGNEQFF. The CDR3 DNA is TGCAGCCGCGGTAATGAGCAGTTCTTC.

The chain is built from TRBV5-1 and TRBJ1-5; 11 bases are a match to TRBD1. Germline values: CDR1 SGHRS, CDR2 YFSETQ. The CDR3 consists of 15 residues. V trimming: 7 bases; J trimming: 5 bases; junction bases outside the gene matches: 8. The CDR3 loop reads CASRPGTGGDQPQHF. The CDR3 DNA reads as TGCGCCAGCCGCCCCGGGACAGGGGGTGATCAGCCCCAGCATTTT. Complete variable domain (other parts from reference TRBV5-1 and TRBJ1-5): KAGVTQTPRYLIKTRGQQVTLSCSPISGHRSVSWYQQTPGQGLQFLFEYFSETQRNKGNFPGRFSGRQFSNSRSEMNVSTLELGDSALYLCASRPGTGGDQPQHFGDGTRLSIL.

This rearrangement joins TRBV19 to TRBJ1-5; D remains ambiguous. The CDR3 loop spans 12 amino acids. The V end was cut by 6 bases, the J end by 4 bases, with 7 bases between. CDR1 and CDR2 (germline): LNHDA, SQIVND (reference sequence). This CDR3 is CASRVENQPQHF. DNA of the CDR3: TGTGCCAGTAGGGTGGAGAATCAGCCCCAGCATTTT.

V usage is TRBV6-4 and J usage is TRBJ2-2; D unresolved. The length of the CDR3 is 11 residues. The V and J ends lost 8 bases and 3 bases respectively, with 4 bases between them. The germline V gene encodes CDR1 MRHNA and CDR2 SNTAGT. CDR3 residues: CASRDTGELFF. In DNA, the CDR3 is TGTGCCAGCCGGGACACCGGGGAGCTGTTTTTT.

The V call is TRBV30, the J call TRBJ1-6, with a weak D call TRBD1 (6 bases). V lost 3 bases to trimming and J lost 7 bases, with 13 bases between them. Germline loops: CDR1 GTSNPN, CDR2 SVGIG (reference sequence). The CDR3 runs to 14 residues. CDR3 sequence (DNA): TGTGCCTGGAGAGGAGACAGGAGGAATTCACCCCTCCACTTT. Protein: CAWRGDRRNSPLHF. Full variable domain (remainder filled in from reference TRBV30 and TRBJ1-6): SQTIHQWPATLVQPVGSPLSLECTVEGTSNPNLYWYRQAAGRGLQLLFYSVGIGQISSEVPQNLSASRPQDRQFILSSKKLLLSDSGFYLCAWRGDRRNSPLHFGNGTRLTVT.

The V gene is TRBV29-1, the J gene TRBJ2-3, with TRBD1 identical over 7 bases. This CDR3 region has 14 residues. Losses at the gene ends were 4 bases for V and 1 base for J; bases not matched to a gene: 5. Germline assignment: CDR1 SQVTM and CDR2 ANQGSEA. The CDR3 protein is CSVAGQIGTDTQYF. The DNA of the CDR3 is TGCAGCGTTGCGGGACAGATAGGCACAGATACGCAGTATTTT.

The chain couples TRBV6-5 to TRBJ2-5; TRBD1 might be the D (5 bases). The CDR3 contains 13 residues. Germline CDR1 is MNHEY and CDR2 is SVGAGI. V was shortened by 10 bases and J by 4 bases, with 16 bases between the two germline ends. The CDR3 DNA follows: TGTGCCAACTCCGACAGTGTGCTAGAGACCCAGTACTTC. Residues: CANSDSVLETQYF.

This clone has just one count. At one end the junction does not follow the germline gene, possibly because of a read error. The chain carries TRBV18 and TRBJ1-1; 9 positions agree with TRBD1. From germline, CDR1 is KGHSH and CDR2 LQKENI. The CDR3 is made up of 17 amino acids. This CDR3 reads CASSPATGGPLNAEAFF. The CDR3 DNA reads TGTGCCAGCTCACCAGCGACAGGGGGTCCGTTGAACGCTGAAGCTTTCTTT.

The CDR3 spells CASSYSSGGGTEAFF. Written as DNA, the CDR3 is TGTGCCAGCAGTTACTCATCAGGGGGCGGAACTGAAGCTTTCTTT. The V call is TRBV6-5, the J call TRBJ1-1; 8 bases agree with TRBD1. Germline CDR1 and CDR2: MNHEY and SVGAGI. V was pared by 0 bases and J by 5 bases, with 5 bases of the junction left unmatched. The CDR3 is made up of 15 amino acids.

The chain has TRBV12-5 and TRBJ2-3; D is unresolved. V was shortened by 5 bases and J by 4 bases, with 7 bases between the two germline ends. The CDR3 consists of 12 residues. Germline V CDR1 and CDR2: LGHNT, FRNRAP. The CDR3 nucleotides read TGTGCTAGTGGTCCTGGCCCAGATACGCAGTATTTT. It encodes CASGPGPDTQYF.

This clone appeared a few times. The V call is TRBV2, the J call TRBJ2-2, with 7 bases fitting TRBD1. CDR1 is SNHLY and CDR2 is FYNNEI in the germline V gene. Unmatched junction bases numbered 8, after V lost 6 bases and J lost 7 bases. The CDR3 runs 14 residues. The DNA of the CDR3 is TGTGCCAGCAGAAGAGGACAGGTGGTCGGGGAGCTGTTTTTT. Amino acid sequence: CASRRGQVVGELFF.

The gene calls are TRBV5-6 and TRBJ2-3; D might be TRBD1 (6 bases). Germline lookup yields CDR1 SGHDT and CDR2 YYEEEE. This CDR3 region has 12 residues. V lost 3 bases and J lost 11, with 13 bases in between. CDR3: CASSYYRVGQYF. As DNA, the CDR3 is TGTGCCAGCAGCTACTACAGGGTGGGGCAGTATTTT. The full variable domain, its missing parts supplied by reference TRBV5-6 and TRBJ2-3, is DAGVTQSPTHLIKTRGQQVTLRCSPKSGHDTVSWYQQALGQGPQFIFQYYEEEERQRGNFPDRFSGHQFPNYSSELNVNALLLGDSALYLCASSYYRVGQYFGPGTRLTVL.